This T cell receptor (beta chain) was recorded in a study of T-cell reconstitution after alpha-beta-depleted transplantation in children. The TCRbeta library was prepared with unique molecular identifiers. TCRdb recomputed calls from the PCR reads with MiXCR, one row per CDR3 protein. The table lists 800,000 to 1,000,000 distinct CDR3 sequences, less than 30% of them singletons, with approximately 30% in the top ten. This material consisted of PBMCs, mostly from graft donor cells, taken 360 days after TCRalphabeta/CD19-depleted stem cell transplant. The receptor was derived from a boy under two years old who had a stem cell transplant for SCID, so the T cells may come from the graft donor.

The chain's CDR3 is CASSWFGGNYGYTF. In DNA form, the CDR3 reads TGTGCCAGCAGTTGGTTCGGCGGAAACTATGGCTACACCTTC. V gene TRBV6-2 or TRBV6-3 combines with J gene TRBJ1-2, with no clear D. This CDR3 is 14 amino acids long. The germline V and J ends were trimmed by 4 bases and 2 bases, with 11 bases remaining between them. Germline V gene lookup returns CDR1 MNHEY and CDR2 SVGEGT.